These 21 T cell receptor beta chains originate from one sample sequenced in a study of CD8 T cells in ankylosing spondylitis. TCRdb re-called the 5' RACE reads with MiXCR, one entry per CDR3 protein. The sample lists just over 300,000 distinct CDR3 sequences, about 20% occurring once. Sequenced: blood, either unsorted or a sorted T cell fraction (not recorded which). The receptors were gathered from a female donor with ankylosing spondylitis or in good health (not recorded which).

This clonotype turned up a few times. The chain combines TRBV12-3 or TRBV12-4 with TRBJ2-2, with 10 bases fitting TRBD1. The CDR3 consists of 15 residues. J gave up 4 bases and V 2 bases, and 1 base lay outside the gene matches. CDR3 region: CASSLRTGGTGELFF. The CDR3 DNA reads TGTGCCAGCAGTTTAAGGACAGGGGGCACCGGGGAGCTGTTTTTT.

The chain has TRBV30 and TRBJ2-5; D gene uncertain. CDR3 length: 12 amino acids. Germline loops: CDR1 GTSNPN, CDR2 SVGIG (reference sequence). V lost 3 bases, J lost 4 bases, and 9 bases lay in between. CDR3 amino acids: CAWRTGRETQYF. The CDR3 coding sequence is TGTGCCTGGAGGACCGGCCGAGAGACCCAGTACTTC.

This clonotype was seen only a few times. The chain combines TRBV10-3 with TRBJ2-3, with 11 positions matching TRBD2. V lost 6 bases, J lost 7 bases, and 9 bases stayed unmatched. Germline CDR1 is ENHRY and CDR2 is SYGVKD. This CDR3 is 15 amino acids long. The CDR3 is CAISDPTSGSHTQYF. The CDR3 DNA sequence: TGTGCCATCAGCGACCCTACTAGCGGGAGCCATACGCAGTATTTT.

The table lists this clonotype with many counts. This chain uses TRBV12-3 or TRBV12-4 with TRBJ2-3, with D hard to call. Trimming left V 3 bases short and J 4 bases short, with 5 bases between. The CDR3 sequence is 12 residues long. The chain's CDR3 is CASSFASDTQYF. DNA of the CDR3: TGTGCCAGCAGTTTCGCGTCAGATACGCAGTATTTT.

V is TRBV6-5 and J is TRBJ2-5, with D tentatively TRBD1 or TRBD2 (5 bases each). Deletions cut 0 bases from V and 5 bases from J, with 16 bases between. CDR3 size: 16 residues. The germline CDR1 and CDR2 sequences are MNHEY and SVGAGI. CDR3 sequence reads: CASSYSRGTVSETQYF. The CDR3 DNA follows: TGTGCCAGCAGTTACTCGAGAGGGACGGTCTCGGAGACCCAGTACTTC.

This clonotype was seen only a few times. The CDR3 DNA sequence: TGTGCCAGCAGCCCCGTCCGGGGCTACGAGCAGTACTTC. The encoded protein is CASSPVRGYEQYF. The rearrangement uses TRBV12-3 or TRBV12-4 and TRBJ2-7, with a weak D call TRBD2 (5 bases). The CDR3 runs 13 residues. Deletions cut 6 bases from V and 3 bases from J, with 12 bases between.

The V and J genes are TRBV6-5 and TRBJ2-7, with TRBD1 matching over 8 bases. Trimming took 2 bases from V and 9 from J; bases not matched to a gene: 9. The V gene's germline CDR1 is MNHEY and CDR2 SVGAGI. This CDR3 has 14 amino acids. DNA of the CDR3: TGTGCCAGCAGTTACCTGAGACAGGGGATCGGGCAGTACTTC. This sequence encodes CASSYLRQGIGQYF.

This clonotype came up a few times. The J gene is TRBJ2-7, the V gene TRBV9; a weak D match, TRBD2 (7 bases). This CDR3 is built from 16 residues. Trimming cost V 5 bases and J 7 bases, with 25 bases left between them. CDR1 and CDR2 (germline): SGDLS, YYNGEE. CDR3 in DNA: TGTGCCAGCAGTGGGGGGGGACACCATACGAGGGAAGAGCAGTACTTC. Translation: CASSGGGHHTREEQYF.

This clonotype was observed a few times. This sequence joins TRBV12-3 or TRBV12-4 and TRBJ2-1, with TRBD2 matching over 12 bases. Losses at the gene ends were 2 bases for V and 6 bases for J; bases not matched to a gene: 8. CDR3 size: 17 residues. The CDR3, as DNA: TGTGCCAGCAGTTTACCCGGCAGACTAGCGGGAGTCAATGAGCAGTTCTTC. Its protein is CASSLPGRLAGVNEQFF.

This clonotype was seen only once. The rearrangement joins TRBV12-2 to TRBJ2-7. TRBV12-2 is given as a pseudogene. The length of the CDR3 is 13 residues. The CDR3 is CASRLVRSYEQYF. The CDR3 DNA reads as TGTGCAAGTCGCTTAGTCCGCTCCTACGAGCAGTACTTC.

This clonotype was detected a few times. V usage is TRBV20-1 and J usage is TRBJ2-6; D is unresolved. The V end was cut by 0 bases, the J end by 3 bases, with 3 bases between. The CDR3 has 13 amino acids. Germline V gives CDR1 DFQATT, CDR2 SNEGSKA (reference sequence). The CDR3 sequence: CSAREGGANVLTF. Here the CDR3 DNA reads TGCAGTGCTAGAGAAGGTGGGGCCAACGTCCTGACTTTC.

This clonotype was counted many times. The CDR3 protein is CASSPDRVRGHYEQYF. CDR3 nucleotide sequence: TGTGCCAGCAGCCCCGACAGGGTAAGAGGACACTACGAGCAGTACTTC. The chain couples TRBV6-1 to TRBJ2-7, with 7 bases that match TRBD1. Germline V gene lookup returns CDR1 MNHNS and CDR2 SASEGT. This CDR3 is 16 amino acids long. Unmatched junction bases numbered 14, after V lost 6 bases and J lost 3 bases.

The DNA of the CDR3 is TGCGCCAGCAGCCAAAGCGGGAACTGGGAGCAGTTCTTC. Encoded protein: CASSQSGNWEQFF. V is TRBV5-1 and J is TRBJ2-1, with 7 bases that match TRBD2. There are 13 residues in the CDR3. The J segment lost 10 bases and the V segment lost 4 bases, leaving 8 bases of the junction unmatched. CDR1 is SGHRS and CDR2 is YFSETQ in the germline V gene.

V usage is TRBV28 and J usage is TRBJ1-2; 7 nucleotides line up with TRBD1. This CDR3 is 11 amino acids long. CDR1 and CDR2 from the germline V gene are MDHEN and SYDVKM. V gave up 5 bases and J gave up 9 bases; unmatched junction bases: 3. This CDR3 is CASSKQGSYTF. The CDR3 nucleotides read TGTGCCAGCAGTAAACAGGGGAGCTACACCTTC.

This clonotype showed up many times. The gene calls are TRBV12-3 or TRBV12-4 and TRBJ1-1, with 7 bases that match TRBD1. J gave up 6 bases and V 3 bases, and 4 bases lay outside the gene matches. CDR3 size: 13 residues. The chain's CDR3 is CASSLLQGSEAFF. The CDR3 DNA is TGTGCCAGCAGTTTGCTACAGGGGTCTGAAGCTTTCTTT.

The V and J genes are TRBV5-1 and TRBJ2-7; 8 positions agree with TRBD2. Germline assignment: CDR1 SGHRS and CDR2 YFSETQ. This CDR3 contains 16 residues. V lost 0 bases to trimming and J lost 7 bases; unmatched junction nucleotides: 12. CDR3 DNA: TGCGCCAGCAGCTTGGGGAGCGGGAGACGTACGGAGGAGCAGTACTTC. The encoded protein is CASSLGSGRRTEEQYF.

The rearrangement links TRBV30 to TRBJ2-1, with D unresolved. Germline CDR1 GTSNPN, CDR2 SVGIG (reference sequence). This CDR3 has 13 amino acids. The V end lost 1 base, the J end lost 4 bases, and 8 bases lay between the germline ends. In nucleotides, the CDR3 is TGTGCCTGGAGTGCCGCTCGTTACAATGAGCAGTTCTTC. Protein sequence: CAWSAARYNEQFF.

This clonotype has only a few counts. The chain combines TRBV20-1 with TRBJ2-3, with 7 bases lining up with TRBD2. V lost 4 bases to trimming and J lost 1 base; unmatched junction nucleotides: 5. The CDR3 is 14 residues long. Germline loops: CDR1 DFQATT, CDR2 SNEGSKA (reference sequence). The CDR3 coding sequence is TGCAGTGCTACTGCTAGCGGACGCACAGATACGCAGTATTTT. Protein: CSATASGRTDTQYF.

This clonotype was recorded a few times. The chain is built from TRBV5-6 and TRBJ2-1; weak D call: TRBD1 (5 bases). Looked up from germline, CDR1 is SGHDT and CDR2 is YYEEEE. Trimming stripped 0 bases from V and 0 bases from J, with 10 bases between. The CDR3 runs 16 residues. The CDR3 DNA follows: TGTGCCAGCAGCTTGGGACAGTTGATCTCCTACAATGAGCAGTTCTTC. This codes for CASSLGQLISYNEQFF.

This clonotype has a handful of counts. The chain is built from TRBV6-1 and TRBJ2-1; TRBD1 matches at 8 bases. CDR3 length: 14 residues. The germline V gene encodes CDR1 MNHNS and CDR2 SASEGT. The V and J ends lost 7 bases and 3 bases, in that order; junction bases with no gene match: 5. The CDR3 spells CASMRDRFYNEQFF. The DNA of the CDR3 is TGTGCCAGCATGAGGGACAGGTTCTACAATGAGCAGTTCTTC.

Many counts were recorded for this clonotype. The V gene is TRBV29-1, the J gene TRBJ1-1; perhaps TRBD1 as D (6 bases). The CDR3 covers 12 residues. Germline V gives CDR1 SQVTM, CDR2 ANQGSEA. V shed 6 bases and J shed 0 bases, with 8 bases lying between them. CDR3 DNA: TGCAGCGTAGGACAGATGAACACTGAAGCTTTCTTT. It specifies CSVGQMNTEAFF. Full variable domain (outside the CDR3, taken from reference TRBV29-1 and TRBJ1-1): SAVISQKPSRDICQRGTSLTIQCQVDSQVTMMFWYRQQPGQSLTLIATANQGSEATYESGFVIDKFPISRPNLTFSTLTVSNMSPEDSSIYLCSVGQMNTEAFFGQGTRLTVV.